A selection of T cell receptor beta chains follows, all from one sample in a study of glioma-infiltrating T cells after dendritic cell vaccination. The assay was immunoSEQ multiplex PCR, and TCRdb's table has in-frame clones only and misses some. Of 93,000 or so clones listed, roughly 81% are singletons. This specimen consisted of blood, obtained before dendritic cell vaccination. Receptors originate from a human donor with glioblastoma. The CDR3 runs from the conserved cysteine through the conserved F or W. A D gene is named only where the DNA matches it firmly. Clone sizes are given selectively: once, few, many, or a class where the clone is expanded.

j_call v_call clone_size d_call cdr3_aa cdr3_nt
TRBJ2-7 TRBV4-1 once TRBD1 CASSQSRDRRNEQYF TGCGCCAGCAGCCAGTCGCGGGACAGGAGAAACGAGCAGTACTTC
TRBJ1-1 TRBV25-1 . TRBD1 CASRLGTVNTEAFF TGTGCCAGCAGGCTAGGGACAGTGAACACTGAAGCTTTCTTT
TRBJ1-1 TRBV12-5 . . CASGLAYVVAEAFF TGTGCTAGTGGTTTGGCCTACGTTGTAGCGGAAGCTTTCTTT
TRBJ2-3 TRBV7-8 . . CASSLIGADYTDTQYF TGTGCCAGCAGCTTAATAGGAGCGGACTACACAGATACGCAGTATTTT
TRBJ2-1 TRBV30 . . CAWSTFGQPYNEQFF TGTGCCTGGAGTACCTTTGGGCAGCCCTACAATGAGCAGTTCTTC
TRBJ2-7 TRBV6-5 few . CASAYRDNYEQYF TGTGCCAGCGCTTACAGGGATAACTACGAGCAGTACTTC
TRBJ2-5 TRBV7-2 once . CASSLGGTQYF TGTGCCAGCAGCTTAGGCGGGACCCAGTACTTC
TRBJ1-2 TRBV7-9 . TRBD1 CASSFIQGAPDYGYTF TGTGCCAGCAGCTTTATACAGGGGGCGCCGGACTATGGCTACACCTTC
TRBJ2-7 TRBV11-3 . TRBD2 CASSLRGGNYEQYF TGTGCCAGCAGCTTACGGGGGGGCAACTACGAGCAGTACTTC
TRBJ2-7 TRBV21-1 . . CASSNTGGPNRCEQYF TGTGCCAGCAGTAACACAGGGGGCCCAAATAGATGTGAGCAGTACTTC
TRBJ2-6 TRBV30 . . CAWSGNGANVLTF TGTGCCTGGAGTGGTAATGGGGCCAACGTCCTGACTTTC
TRBJ1-1 TRBV7-8 . TRBD1 CASSLVGQGAGTEAFF TGTGCCAGCAGCTTAGTGGGACAGGGGGCTGGAACTGAAGCTTTCTTT
TRBJ1-1 TRBV11-1 . . CASSPYSEAFF TGTGCCAGCAGCCCTTATTCTGAAGCTTTCTTT
TRBJ2-1 TRBV12-5 . . CASGLVSLSSYNEQFF TGTGCTAGTGGTTTGGTAAGCCTAAGCTCCTACAATGAGCAGTTCTTC
TRBJ2-1 TRBV7-3 . TRBD1 CASSLTLYGTGGNEQFF TGTGCCAGCAGCTTAACGTTATATGGGACAGGGGGCAATGAGCAGTTCTTC
TRBJ1-2 TRBV19 . . CASTTGAGANYGYTF TGTGCCAGTACCACAGGTGCAGGAGCTAACTATGGCTACACCTTC
TRBJ2-7 TRBV10-3 once TRBD2 CAISPSGGSDYEQYF TGTGCCATCAGTCCCAGCGGGGGCAGCGACTACGAGCAGTACTTC